One and the same sample provided the 2 T cell receptor beta chains below, sequenced in a study of T cell responses to AZD1222 COVID-19 vaccine. Clones were sequenced by immunoSEQ multiplex PCR, and TCRdb holds only the in-frame ones, with some missing. This sample carries some 100,000 clones, approximately 91% of them seen once, and the ten largest clones take around 17%. The sample here was peripheral blood, taken on day 0 of AZD1222 vaccination. The source is an adult in good health.

The chain carries TRBV6-1 and TRBJ1-2; D might be TRBD1 (6 bases). CDR3 length: 14 residues. Deletions cut 2 bases from V and 8 bases from J, with 15 bases between. CDR1 MNHNS and CDR2 SASEGT come from the germline V gene. CDR3 sequence: CASSELPGEAGYTF. As DNA, the CDR3 is TGTGCCAGCAGTGAACTCCCAGGGGAAGCGGGCTACACCTTC.

This clone was detected once. In DNA form, the CDR3 reads TGTGCCAGCAGTACCCACTCTTCGAACACTGAAGCTTTCTTT. Amino acid sequence: CASSTHSSNTEAFF. This chain links TRBV6-5 with TRBJ1-1; D unresolved. Trimming removed 5 bases from V and 1 base from J, with 11 bases in between. CDR1 is MNHEY and CDR2 is SVGAGI in the germline V gene. This CDR3 has 14 residues.